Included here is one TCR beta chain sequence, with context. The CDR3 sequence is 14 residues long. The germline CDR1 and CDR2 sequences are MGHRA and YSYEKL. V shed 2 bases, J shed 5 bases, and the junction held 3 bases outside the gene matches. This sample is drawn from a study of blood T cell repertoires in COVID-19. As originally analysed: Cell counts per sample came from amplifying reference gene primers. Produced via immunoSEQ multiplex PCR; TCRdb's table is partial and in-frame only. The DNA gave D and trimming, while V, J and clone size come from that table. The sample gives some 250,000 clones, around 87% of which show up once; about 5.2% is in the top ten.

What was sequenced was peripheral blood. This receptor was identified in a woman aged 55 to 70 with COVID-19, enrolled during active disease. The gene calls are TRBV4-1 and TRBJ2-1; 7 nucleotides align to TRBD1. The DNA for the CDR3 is TGCGCCAGCAGCCAACTCACAGGGGACAATGAGCAGTTCTTC. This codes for CASSQLTGDNEQFF.